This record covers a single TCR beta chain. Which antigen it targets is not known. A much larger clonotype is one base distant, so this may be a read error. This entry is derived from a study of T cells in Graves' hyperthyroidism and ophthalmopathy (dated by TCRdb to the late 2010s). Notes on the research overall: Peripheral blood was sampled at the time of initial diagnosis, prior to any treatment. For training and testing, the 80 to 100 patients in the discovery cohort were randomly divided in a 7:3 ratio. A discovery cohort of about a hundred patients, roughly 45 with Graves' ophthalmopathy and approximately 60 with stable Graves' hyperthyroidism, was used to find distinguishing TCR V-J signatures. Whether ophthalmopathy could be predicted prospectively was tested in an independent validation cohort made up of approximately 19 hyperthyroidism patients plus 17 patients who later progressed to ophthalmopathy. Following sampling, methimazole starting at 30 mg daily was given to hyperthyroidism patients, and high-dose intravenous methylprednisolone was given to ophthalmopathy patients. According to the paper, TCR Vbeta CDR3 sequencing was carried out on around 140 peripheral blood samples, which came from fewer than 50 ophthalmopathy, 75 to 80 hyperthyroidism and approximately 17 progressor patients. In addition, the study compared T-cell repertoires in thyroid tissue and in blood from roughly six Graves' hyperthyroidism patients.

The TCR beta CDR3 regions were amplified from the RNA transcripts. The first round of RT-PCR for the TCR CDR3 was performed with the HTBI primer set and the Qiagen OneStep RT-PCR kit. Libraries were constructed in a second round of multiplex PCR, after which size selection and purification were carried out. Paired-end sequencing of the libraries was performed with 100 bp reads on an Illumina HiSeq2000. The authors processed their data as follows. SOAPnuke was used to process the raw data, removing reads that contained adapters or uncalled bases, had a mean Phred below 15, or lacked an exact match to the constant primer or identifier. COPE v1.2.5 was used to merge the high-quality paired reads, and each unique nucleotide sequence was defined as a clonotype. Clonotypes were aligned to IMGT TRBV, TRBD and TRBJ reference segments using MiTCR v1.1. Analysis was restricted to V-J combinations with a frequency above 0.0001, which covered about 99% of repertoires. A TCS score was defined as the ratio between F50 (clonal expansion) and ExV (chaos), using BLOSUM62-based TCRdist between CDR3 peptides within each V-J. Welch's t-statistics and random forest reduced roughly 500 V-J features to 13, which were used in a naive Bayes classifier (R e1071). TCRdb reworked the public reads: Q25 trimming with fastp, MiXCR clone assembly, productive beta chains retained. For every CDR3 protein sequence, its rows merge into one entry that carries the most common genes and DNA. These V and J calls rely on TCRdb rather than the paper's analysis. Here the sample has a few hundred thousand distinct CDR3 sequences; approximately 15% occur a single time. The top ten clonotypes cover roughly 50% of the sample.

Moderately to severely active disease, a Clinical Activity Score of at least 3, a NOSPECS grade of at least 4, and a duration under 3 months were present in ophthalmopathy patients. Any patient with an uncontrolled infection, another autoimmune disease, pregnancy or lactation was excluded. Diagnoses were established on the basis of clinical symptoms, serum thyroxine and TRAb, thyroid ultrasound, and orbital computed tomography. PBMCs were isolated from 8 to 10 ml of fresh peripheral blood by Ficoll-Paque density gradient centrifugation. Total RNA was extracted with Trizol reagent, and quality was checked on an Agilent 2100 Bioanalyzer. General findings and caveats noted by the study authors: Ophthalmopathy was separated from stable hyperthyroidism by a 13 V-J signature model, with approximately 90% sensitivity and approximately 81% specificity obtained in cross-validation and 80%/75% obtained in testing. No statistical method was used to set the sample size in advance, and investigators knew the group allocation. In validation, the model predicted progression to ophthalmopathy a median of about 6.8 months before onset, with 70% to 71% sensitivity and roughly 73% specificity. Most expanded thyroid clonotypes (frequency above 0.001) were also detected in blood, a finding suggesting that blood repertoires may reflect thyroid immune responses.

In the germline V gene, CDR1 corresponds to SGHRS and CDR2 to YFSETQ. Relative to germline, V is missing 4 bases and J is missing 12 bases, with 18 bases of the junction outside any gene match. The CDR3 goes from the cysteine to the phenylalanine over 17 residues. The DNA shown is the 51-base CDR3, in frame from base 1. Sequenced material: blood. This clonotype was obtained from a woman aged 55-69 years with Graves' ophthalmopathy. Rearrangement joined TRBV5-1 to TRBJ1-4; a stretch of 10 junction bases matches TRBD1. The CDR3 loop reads CASSPAPPGTGEEELFF. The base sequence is TGCGCCAGCAGCCCGGCCCCCCCCGGGACAGGGGAAGAAGAACTGTTTTTT.